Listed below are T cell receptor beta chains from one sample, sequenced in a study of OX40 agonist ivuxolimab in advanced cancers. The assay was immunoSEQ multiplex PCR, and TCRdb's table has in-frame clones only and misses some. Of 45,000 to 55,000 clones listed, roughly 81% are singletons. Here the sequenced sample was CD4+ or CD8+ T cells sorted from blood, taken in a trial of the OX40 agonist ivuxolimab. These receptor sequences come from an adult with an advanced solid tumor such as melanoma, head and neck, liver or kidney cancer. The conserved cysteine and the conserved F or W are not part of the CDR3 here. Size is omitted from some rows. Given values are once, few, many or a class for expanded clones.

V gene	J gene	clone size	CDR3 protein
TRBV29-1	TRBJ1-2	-	SVEVGLGTGGPSWGYT
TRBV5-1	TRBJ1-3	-	ASRSGSGNTIY
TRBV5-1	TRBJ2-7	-	ASSLAGTPGYEQY
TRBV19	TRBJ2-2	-	ASSFSGIEDTGELF
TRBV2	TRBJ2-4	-	ASNRESANIQY
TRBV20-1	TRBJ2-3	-	SAENLDTQY
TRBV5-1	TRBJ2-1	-	ASSFQGDEQF
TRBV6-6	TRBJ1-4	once	ASSYSGWRTNEKLF
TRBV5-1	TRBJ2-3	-	ASSLAQGAWDTQY
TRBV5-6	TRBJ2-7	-	ASSRGTGVLEQY
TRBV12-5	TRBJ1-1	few	ASGLVLSDRGRRIGKGTEAF
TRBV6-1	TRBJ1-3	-	ASSETQGIGNTIY
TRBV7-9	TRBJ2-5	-	ASSPTQETQY
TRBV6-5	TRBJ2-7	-	ASSSTEYEQY
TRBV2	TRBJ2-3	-	ASSERQVADTQY
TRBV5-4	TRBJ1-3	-	ASSTQGLSGNTIY
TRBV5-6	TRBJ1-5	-	ASSLWSRAGRGNQPQH
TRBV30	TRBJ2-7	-	AWMQGAREQY
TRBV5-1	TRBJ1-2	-	ASSGQTGSYGYT
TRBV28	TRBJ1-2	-	ASSSPRGGNYGYT
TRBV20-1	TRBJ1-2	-	SRQTNYGYT
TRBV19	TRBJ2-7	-	ASSIGQGYEQY
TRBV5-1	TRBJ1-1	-	ASSLTVLNTEAF
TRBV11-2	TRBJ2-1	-	ASSLRGQANEQF
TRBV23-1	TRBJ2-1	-	ASSQVSREGHNEQF
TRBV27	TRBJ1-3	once	ASSPKPRDRDQGNTIY
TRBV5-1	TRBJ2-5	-	ASSPARETQY
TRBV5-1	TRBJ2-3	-	ASTDIASTDTQY
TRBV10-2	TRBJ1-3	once	ASSASGFHSGNTIY
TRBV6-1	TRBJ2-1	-	ASSSERGAEQF
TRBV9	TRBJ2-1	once	ASSALTSSSYNEQF
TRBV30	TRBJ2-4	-	AWSADSWAKNIQY
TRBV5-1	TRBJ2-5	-	ASSSTGEETQY
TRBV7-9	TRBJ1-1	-	ASSLEMNTEAF
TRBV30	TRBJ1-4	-	AWSVLGQPEKLF
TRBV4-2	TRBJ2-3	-	ASSPDRSTDTQY
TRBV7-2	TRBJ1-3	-	ASSLASTAAGNTIY
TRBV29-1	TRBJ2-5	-	SVAQSQGFGETQY